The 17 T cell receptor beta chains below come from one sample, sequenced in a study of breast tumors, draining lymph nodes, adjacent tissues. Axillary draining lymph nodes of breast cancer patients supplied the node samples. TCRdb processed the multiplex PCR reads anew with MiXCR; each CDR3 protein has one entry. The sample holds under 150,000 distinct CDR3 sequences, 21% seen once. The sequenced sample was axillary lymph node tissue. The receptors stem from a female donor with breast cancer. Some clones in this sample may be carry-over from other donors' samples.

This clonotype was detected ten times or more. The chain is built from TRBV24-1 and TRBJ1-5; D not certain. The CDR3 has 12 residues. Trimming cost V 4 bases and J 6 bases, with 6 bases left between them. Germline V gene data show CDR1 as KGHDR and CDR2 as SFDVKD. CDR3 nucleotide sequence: TGTGCCACCAGTGAGGGAACTCAGCCCCAGCATTTT. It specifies CATSEGTQPQHF.

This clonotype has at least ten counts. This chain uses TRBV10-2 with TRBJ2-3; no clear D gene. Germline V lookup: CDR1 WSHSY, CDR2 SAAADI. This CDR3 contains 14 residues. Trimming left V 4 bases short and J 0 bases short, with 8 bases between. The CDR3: CASSGLGSTDTQYF. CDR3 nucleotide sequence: TGCGCCAGCAGTGGCTTAGGAAGCACAGATACGCAGTATTTT.

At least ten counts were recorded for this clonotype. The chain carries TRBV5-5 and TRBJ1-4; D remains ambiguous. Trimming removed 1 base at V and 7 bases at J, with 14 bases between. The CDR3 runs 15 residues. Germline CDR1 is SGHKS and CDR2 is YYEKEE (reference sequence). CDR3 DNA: TGTGCCAGCAGCTTGTATATGGGTTCAGGTGAAAAACTGTTTTTT. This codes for CASSLYMGSGEKLFF.

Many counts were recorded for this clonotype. The CDR3 sequence is CASPGLNTGELFF. CDR3 in DNA: TGTGCCAGCCCCGGTCTGAACACCGGGGAGCTGTTTTTT. J is TRBJ2-2 and V is TRBV6-1; D remains ambiguous. Germline V gives CDR1 MNHNS, CDR2 SASEGT. The V end was cut by 8 bases, the J end by 1 base, with 8 bases between. This CDR3 is 13 amino acids long.

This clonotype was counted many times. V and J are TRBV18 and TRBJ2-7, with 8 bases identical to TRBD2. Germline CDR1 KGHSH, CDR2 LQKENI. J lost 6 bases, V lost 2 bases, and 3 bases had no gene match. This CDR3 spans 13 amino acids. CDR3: CASSPEGLGEQYF. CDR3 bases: TGTGCCAGCTCACCAGAGGGACTAGGCGAGCAGTACTTC.

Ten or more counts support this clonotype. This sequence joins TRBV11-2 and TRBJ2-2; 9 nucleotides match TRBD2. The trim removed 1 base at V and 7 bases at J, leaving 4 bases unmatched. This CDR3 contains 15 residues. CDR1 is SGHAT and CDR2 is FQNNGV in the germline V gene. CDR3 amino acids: CASSLVVTSGGELFF. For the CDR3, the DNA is TGTGCCAGCAGCTTAGTTGTGACTAGCGGCGGGGAGCTGTTTTTT.

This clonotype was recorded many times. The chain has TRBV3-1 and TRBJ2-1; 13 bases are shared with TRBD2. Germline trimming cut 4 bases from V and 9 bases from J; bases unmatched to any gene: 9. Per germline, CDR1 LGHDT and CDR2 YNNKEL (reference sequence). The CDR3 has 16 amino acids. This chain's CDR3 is CASSPPLLAGGTEQFF. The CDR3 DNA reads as TGTGCCAGCAGCCCGCCTCTACTAGCGGGAGGGACTGAGCAGTTCTTC.

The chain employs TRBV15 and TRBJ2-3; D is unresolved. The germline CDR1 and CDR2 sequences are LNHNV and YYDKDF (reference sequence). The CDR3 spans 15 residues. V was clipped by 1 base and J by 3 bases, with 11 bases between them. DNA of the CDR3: TGTGCCACCAGCAGAGTAGGGTTCGGGACAGATACGCAGTATTTT. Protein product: CATSRVGFGTDTQYF.

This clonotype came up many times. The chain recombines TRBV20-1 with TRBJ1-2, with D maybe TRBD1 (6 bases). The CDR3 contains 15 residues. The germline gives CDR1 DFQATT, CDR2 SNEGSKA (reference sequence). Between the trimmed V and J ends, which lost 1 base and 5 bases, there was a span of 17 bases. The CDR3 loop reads CSARGGGGALYGYTF. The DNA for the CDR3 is TGCAGTGCTAGAGGGGGAGGGGGGGCCCTTTATGGCTACACCTTC.

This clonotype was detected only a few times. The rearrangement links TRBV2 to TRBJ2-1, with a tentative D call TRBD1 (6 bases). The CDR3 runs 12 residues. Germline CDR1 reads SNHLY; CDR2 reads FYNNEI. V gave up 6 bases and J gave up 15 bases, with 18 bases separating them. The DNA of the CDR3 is TGTGCCAGCAGGGGGTTGGGGGCGGCCCCGTTCTTC. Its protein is CASRGLGAAPFF.

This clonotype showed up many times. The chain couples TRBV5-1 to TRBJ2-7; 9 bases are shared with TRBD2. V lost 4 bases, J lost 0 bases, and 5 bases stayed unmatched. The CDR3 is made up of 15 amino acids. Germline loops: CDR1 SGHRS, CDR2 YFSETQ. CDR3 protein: CASSMGREGSYEQYF. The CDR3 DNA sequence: TGCGCCAGCAGCATGGGGCGGGAGGGCTCCTACGAGCAGTACTTC.

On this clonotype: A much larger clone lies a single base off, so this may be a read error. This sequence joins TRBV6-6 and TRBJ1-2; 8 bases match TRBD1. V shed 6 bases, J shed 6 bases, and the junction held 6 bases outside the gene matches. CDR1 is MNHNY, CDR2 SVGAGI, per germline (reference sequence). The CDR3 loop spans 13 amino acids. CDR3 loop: CASSATGDDGYTF. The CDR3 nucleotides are TGTGCCAGCAGCGCGACAGGGGATGATGGCTACACCTTC.

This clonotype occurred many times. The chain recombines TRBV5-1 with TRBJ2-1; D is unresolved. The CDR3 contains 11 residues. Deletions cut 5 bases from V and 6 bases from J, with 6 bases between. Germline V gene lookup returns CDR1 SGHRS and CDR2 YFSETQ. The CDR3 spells CASRGPNEQFF. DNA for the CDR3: TGCGCCAGCAGAGGCCCCAATGAGCAGTTCTTC.

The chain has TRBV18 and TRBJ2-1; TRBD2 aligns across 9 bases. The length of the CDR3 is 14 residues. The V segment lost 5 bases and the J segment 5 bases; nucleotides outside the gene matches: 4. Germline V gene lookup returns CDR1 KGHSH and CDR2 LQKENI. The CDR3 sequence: CASSGVAGDNEQFF. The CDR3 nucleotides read TGTGCCAGCTCAGGGGTAGCGGGGGACAATGAGCAGTTCTTC.

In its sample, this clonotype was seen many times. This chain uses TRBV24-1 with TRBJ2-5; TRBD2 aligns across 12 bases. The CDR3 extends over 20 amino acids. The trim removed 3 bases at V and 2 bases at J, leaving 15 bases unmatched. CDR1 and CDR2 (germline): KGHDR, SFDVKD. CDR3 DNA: TGTGCCACCAGTGATGTAGCCGGGACTAGCGGGCCCTATGATCAAGAGACCCAGTACTTC. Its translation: CATSDVAGTSGPYDQETQYF.

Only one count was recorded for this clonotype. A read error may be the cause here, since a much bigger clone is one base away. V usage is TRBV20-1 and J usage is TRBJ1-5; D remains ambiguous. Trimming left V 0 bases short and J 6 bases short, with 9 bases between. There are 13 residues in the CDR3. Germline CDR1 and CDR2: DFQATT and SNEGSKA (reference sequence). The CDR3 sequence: CSAREAPSQPQHF. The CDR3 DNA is TGCAGTGCTAGAGAGGCCCCAAGTCAGCCCCAGCATTTT.

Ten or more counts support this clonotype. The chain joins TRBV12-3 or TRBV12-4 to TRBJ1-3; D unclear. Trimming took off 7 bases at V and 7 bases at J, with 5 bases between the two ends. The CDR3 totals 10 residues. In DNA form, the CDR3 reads TGTGCCAGCAAGAGTAACACCATATATTTT. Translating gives CASKSNTIYF.